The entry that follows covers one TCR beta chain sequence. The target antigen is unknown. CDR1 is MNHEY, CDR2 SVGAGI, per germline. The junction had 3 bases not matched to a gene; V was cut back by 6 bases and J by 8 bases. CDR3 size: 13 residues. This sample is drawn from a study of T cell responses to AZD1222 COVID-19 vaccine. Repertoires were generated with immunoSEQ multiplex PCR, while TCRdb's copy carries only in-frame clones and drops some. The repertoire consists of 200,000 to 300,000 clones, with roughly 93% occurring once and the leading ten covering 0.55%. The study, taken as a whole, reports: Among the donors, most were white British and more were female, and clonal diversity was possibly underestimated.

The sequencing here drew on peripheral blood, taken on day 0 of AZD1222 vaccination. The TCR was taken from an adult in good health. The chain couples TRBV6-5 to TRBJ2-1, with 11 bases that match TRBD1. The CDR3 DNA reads TGTGCCAGCAGCCGGGACAGGGGGGATGAGCAGTTCTTC. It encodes CASSRDRGDEQFF.